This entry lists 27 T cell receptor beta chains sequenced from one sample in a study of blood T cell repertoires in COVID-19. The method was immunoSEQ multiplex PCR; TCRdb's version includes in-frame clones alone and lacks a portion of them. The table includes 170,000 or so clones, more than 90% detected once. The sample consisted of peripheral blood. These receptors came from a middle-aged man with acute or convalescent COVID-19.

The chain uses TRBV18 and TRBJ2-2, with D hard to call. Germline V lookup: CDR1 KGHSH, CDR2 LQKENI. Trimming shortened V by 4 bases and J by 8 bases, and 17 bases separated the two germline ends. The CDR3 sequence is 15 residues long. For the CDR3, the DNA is TGTGCCAGCTCACGCACGGAGCAATTATTTGGGGAGCTGTTTTTT. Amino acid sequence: CASSRTEQLFGELFF.

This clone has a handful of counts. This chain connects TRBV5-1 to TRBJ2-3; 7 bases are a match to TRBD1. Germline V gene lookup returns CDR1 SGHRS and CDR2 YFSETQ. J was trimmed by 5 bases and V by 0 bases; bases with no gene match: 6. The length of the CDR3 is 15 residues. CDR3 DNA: TGCGCCAGCAGCTTGGGTGATCGGGACAGAGATACGCAGTATTTT. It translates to CASSLGDRDRDTQYF.

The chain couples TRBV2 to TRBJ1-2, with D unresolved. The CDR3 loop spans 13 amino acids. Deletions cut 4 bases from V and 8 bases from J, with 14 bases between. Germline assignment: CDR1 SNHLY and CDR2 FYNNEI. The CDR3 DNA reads TGTGCCAGCAGTGTCATGATTTCGGAGGGCTACACCTTC. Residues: CASSVMISEGYTF. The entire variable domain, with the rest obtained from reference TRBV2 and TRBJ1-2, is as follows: EPEVTQTPSHQVTQMGQEVILRCVPISNHLYFYWYRQILGQKVEFLVSFYNNEISEKSEIFDDQFSVERPDGSNFTLKIRSTKLEDSAMYFCASSVMISEGYTFGSGTRLTVV.

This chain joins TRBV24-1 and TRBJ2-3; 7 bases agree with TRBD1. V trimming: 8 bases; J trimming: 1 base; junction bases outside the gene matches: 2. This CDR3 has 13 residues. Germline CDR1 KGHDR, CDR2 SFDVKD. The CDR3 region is CATNGQGTDTQYF. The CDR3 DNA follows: TGTGCCACCAACGGACAGGGCACAGATACGCAGTATTTT.

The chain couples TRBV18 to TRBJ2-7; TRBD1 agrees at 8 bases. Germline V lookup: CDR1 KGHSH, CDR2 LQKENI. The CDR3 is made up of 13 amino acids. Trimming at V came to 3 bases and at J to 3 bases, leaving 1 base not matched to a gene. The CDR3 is CASSPGQDYEQYV. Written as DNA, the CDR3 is TGTGCCAGCTCACCGGGACAGGACTACGAGCAGTACGTC.

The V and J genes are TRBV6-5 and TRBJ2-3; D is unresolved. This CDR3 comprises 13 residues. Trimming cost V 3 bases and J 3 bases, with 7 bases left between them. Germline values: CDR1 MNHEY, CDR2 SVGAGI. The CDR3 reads CASSYVGTDTQYF. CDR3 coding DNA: TGTGCCAGCAGTTATGTCGGGACAGATACGCAGTATTTT.

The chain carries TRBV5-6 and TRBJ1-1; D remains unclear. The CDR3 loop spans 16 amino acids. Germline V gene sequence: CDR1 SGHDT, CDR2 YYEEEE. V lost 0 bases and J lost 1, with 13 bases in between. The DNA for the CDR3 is TGTGCCAGCAGCTTGGAAGGCGCTGGAGGGAACACTGAAGCTTTCTTT. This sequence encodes CASSLEGAGGNTEAFF.

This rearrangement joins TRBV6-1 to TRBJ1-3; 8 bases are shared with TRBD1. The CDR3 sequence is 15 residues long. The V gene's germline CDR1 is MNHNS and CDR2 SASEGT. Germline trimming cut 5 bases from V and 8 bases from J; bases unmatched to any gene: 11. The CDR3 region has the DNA TGTGCCAGCAGTTTTCCCGACAGGGGCCGGGACACCATATATTTT. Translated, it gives CASSFPDRGRDTIYF.

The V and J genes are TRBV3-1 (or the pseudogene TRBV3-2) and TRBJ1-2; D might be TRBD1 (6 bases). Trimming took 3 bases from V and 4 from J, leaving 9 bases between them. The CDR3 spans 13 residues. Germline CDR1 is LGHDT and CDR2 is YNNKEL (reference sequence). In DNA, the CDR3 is TGTGCCAGCAGCCAGGGGGCTGGCTATGGCTACACCTTC. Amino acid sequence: CASSQGAGYGYTF.

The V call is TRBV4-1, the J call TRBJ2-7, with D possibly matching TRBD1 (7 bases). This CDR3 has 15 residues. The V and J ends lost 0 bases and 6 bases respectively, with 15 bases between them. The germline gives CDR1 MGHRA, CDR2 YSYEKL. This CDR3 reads CASSQDVAGGPEQYF. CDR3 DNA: TGCGCCAGCAGCCAAGATGTGGCAGGGGGGCCCGAGCAGTACTTC.

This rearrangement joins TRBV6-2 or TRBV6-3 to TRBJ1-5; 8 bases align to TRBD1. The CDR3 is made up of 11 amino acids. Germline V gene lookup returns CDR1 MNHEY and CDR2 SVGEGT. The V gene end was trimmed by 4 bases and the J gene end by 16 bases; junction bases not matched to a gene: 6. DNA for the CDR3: TGTGCCAGCAGTTCCCAGGACAGGGAACATTTT. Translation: CASSSQDREHF.

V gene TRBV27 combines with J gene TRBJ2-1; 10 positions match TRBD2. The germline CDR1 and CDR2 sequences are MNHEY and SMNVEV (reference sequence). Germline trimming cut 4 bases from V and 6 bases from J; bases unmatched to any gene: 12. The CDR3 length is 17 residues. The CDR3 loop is CASSSAPFSGGTNEQFF. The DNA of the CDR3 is TGTGCCAGCAGTTCCGCGCCTTTTAGCGGGGGGACCAATGAGCAGTTCTTC.

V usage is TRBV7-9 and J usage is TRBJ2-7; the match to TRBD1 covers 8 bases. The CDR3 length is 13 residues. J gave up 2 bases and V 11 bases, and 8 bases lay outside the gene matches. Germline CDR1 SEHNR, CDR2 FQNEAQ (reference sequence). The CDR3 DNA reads TGTGCCTCACGTAGGACAGGGACCTACGAGCAGTACTTC. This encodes CASRRTGTYEQYF.

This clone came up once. This chain's CDR3 is CSVGYRTNTEAFF. The CDR3 DNA is TGCAGCGTTGGGTACAGGACGAACACTGAAGCTTTCTTT. The chain combines TRBV29-1 with TRBJ1-1, with D possibly matching TRBD1 (5 bases). The CDR3 length is 13 residues. The germline V gene has CDR1 SQVTM and CDR2 ANQGSEA. Trimming pared 4 bases from V and 1 base from J, leaving 10 bases between.

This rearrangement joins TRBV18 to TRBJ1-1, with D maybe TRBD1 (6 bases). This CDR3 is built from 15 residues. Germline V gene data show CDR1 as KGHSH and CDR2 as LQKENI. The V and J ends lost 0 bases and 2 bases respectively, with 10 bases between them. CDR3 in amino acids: CASSPPSGHNTEAFF. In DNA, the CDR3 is TGTGCCAGCTCACCACCATCGGGACACAACACTGAAGCTTTCTTT.

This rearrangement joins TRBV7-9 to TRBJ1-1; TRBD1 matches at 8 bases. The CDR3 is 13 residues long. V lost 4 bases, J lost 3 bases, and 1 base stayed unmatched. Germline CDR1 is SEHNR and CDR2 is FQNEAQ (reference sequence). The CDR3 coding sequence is TGTGCCAGCAGCTCACAGGGGGACACTGAAGCTTTCTTT. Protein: CASSSQGDTEAFF.

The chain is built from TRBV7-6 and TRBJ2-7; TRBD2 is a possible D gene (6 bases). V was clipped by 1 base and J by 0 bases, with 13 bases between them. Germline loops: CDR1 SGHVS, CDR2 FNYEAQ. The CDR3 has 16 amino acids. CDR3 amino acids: CASSLGAAGSSYEQYF. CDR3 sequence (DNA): TGTGCCAGCAGCTTAGGGGCAGCGGGTAGCTCCTACGAGCAGTACTTC.

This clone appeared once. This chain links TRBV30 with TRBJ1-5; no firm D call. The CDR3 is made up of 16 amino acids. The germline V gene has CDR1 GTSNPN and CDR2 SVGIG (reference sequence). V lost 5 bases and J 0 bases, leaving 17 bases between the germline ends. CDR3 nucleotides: TGTGCCTGGGCCCCTTGGCAGGTGAGTAGCAATCAGCCCCAGCATTTT. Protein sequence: CAWAPWQVSSNQPQHF.

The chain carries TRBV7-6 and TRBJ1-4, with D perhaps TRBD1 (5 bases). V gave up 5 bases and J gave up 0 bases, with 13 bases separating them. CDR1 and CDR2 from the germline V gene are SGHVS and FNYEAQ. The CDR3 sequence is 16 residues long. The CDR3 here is CASSRRQLSTNEKLFF. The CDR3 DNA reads TGTGCCAGCAGCCGCCGACAGTTATCAACTAATGAAAAACTGTTTTTT.

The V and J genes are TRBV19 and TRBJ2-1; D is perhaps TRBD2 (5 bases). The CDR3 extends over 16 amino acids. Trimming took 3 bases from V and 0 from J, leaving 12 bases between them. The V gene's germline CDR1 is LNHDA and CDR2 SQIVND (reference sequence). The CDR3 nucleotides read TGTGCCAGTAGTATGGAGGTGGGTAGCTCCTACAATGAGCAGTTCTTC. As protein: CASSMEVGSSYNEQFF.

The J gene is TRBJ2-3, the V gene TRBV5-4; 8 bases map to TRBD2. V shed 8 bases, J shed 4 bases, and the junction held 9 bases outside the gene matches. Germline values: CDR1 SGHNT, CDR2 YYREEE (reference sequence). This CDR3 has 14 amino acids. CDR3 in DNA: TGTGCCAGTACGATCGGGGGGGCCCCAGATACGCAGTATTTT. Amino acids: CASTIGGAPDTQYF. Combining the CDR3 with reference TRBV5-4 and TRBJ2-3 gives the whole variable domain ETGVTQSPTHLIKTRGQQVTLRCSSQSGHNTVSWYQQALGQGPQFIFQYYREEENGRGNFPPRFSGLQFPNYSSELNVNALELDDSALYLCASTIGGAPDTQYFGPGTRLTVL.

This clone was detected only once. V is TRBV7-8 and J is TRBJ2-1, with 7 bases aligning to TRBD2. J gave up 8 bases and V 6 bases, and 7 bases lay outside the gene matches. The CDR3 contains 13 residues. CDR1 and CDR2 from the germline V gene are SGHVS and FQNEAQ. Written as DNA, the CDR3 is TGTGCCAGCAGTCCCATGGGGGGGGATGAGCAGTTCTTC. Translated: CASSPMGGDEQFF.

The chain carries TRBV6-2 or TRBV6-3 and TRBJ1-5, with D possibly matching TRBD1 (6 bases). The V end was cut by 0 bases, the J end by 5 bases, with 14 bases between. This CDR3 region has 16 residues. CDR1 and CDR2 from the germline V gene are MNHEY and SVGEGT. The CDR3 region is CASSYSSRGRDQPQHF. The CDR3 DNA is TGTGCCAGCAGTTACTCGAGCAGGGGAAGGGATCAGCCCCAGCATTTT.

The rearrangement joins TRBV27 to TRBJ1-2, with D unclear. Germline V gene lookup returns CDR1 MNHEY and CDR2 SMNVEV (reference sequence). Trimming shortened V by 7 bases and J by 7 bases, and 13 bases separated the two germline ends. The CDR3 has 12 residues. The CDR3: CASTGAAGGYTF. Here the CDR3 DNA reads TGTGCCAGCACGGGAGCCGCTGGTGGCTACACCTTC.

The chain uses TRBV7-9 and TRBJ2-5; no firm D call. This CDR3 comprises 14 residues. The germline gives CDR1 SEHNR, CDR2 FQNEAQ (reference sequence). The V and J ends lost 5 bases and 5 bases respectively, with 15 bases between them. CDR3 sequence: CASSPTVDKETQYF. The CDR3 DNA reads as TGTGCCAGCAGCCCCACGGTCGATAAGGAGACCCAGTACTTC.

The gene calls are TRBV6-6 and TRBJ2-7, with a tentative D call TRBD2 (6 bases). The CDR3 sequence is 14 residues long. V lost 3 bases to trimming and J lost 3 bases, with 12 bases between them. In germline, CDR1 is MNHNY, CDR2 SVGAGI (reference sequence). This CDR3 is CASSYSSVDYEQYF. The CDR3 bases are TGTGCCAGCAGTTATTCTAGCGTAGACTACGAGCAGTACTTC.

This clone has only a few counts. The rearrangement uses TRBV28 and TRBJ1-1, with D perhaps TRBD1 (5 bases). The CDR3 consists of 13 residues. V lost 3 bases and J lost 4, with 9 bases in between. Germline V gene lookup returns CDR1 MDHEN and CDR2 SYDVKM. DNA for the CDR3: TGTGCCAGCAGTTTTCAGGGTCGCACTGAAGCTTTCTTT. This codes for CASSFQGRTEAFF. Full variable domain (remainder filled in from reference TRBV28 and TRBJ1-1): DVKVTQSSRYLVKRTGEKVFLECVQDMDHENMFWYRQDPGLGLRLIYFSYDVKMKEKGDIPEGYSVSREKKERFSLILESASTNQTSMYLCASSFQGRTEAFFGQGTRLTVV.